These 2 T cell receptor beta chains were sequenced from one sample in a study of spatial heterogeneity in lung cancer. TCRdb fed the 5' RACE reads into MiXCR, producing one record per CDR3 protein. The sample shows approximately 93,000 distinct CDR3 sequences, roughly a fifth of them seen only once. Noted time point: blood at routine non-recurrence follow-up after resection. Material: PBMCs, obtained at follow-up. All receptors derive from a male donor with early-stage non-small cell lung cancer.

This clonotype was counted between two and nine times. The chain carries TRBV25-1 and TRBJ2-7; D not certain. The CDR3 is 10 residues long. Germline CDR1 MGHDK, CDR2 SYGVNS. Deletions cut 5 bases from V and 8 bases from J, with 7 bases between. CDR3 region: CASSMSKQYF. The CDR3 bases are TGTGCCAGCAGTATGTCCAAGCAGTACTTC.

The chain combines TRBV18 with TRBJ1-1; D is uncertain. Germline CDR1 and CDR2: KGHSH and LQKENI. The CDR3 is 13 amino acids. Trimming left V 3 bases short and J 0 bases short, with 5 bases between. The CDR3 DNA reads as TGTGCCAGCTCACCTTCGATGAACACTGAAGCTTTCTTT. Translated, it gives CASSPSMNTEAFF.